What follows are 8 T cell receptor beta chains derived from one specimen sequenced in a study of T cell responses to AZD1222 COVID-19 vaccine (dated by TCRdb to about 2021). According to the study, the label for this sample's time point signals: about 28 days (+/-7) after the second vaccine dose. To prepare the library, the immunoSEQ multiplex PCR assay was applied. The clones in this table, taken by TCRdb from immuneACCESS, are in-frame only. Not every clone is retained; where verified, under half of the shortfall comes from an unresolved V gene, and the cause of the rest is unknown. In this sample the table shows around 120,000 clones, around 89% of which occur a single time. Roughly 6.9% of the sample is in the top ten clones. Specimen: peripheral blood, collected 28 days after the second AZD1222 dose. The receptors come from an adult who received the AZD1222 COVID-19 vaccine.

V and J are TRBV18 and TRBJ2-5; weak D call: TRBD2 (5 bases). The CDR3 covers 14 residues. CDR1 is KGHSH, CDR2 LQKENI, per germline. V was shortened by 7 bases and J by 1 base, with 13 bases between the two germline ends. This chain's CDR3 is CASCRGQLQETQYF. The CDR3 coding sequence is TGTGCCAGCTGCCGCGGGCAACTCCAAGAGACCCAGTACTTC.

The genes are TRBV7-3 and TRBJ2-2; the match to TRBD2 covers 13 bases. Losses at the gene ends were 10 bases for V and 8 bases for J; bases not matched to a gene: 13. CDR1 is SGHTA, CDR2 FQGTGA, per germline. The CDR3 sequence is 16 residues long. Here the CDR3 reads CATAPSGLAGKGELFF. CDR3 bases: TGTGCCACCGCCCCCTCGGGACTAGCGGGGAAAGGGGAGCTGTTTTTT.

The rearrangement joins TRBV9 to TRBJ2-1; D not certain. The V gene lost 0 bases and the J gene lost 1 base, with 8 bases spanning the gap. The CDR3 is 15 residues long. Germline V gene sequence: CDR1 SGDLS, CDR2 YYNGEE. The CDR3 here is CASSVAGGSYNEQFF. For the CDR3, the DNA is TGTGCCAGCAGCGTAGCGGGTGGGTCCTACAATGAGCAGTTCTTC.

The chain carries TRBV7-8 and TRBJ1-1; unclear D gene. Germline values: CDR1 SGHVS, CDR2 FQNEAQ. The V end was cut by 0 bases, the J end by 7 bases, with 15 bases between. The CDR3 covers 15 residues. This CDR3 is CASSLAELKLGEAFF. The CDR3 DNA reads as TGTGCCAGCAGCTTAGCCGAACTCAAGCTGGGTGAAGCTTTCTTT.

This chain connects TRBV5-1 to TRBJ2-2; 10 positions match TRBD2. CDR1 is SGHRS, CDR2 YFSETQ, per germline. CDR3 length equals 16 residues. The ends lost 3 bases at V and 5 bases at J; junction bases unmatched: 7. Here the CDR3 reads CASSYQSGRGTGELFF. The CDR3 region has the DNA TGCGCCAGCAGCTACCAAAGCGGGAGGGGGACCGGGGAGCTGTTTTTT.

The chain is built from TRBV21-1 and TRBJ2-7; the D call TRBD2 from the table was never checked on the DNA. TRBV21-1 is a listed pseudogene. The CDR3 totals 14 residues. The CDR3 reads CASSLSGKAYEQYF. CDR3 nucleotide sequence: TGTGCCAGCAGCTTATCCGGGAAGGCCTACGAGCAGTACTTC.

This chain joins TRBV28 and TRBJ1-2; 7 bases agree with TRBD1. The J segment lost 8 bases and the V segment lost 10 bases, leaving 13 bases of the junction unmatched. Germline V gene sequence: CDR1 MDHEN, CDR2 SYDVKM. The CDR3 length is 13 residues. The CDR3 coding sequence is TGTGCCATCTTACGACAGGGTCCCGGGGGCTACACCTTC. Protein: CAILRQGPGGYTF.

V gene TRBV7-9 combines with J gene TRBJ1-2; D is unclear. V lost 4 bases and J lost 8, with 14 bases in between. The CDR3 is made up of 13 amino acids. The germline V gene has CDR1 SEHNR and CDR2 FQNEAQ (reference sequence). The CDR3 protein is CASSSIGSSGYTF. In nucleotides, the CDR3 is TGTGCCAGCAGCTCCATAGGGTCGAGCGGCTACACCTTC.